This TCR beta chain originates from a study of blood T cell repertoires in COVID-19. The wider study: COVID-19 samples collected from the United States, Italy and Spain covered acute and convalescent phases. Nucleic acid was either cDNA or gDNA, and it came from T cells, B-cell-depleted T cells, or PBMCs.

Authors' data handling: Amplification from reference gene primers served as the basis for estimated nucleated cell counts. Profiled with immunoSEQ multiplex PCR; TCRdb holds only in-frame clones, not every one. The DNA was the basis for D and trimming; V, J and clone size are from that table. The data contain roughly 300,000 clones, about 89% of them singletons. The CDR3 has 16 amino acids. V lost 4 bases, J lost 5 bases, and 10 bases stayed unmatched. Germline loops: CDR1 SGHTA, CDR2 FQGNSA. The sample taken for sequencing was peripheral blood. J is TRBJ1-1 and V is TRBV7-2; 10 bases map to TRBD1. The receptor comes from a woman between 45 and 60 years old who had recovered from COVID-19. The CDR3 loop reads CASSSRQGAHVTEAFF. Here the CDR3 DNA reads TGTGCCAGCAGCTCCCGACAGGGGGCGCATGTTACTGAAGCTTTCTTT.